Listed here is a single T cell receptor beta chain. Its matching antigen is unknown. At one of its ends the junction is not consistent with the germline gene, which may arise from a read error. CDR1 is DFQATT, CDR2 SNEGSKA, per germline (reference sequence). This CDR3 is 13 amino acids long. A second about 7 to 11 cycle PCR used barcoded and J-beta primers. Each sample provided no less than 3 million CDR3-containing paired-end reads. TCRdb itself ran the 5' RACE reads through MiXCR, one entry per CDR3 protein. Seen here are approximately 1.5 million distinct CDR3 sequences, under 55% observed once, and the top ten hold approximately 4%. This sample is part of a study of blood T cells in healthy people across ages. Looking at the study overall: Per two T cells, about one barcoded beta molecule was captured through template switching. General study findings and limits: Age advanced and TCR beta diversity per million T cells fell, roughly linearly. Shifts in expanded clonotypes may have been confounded by donor CMV status, which was unknown.

The receptor was derived from a woman younger than 35 in good health. The genes are TRBV20-1 and TRBJ1-1; D is uncertain. Sequencing input: blood. The CDR3 DNA is TGCAGTACTAGGACTCGGGCCCCCACTGAAGCTTTCTTT. Residues: CSTRTRAPTEAFF.